The 13 T cell receptor beta chains below were found in one sample sequenced in a study of PD-L1 blockade in urothelial cancer. Clones were read by immunoSEQ multiplex PCR, and TCRdb kept only the in-frame ones, dropping some. The data contain 100,000 to 150,000 clones, about 82% of them seen just once; the ten biggest clones take up 2.4%. As for time point: peripheral blood 6 weeks after treatment start. Sequenced here: PBMCs, sampled around atezolizumab (anti-PD-L1) treatment. The receptor set was obtained from a man over 45 with urothelial cancer.

The V call is TRBV16, the J call TRBJ1-1; 7 nucleotides agree with TRBD1. Unmatched junction bases numbered 8, after V lost 3 bases and J lost 4 bases. CDR1 is KGHSY and CDR2 is FQNENV in the germline V gene. The CDR3 length is 15 residues. This CDR3 is CASSHDRVSGTEAFF. Written as DNA, the CDR3 is TGTGCCAGCAGCCACGACAGGGTCTCGGGCACTGAAGCTTTCTTT.

This chain links TRBV5-1 with TRBJ2-2; possibly TRBD2 for D (6 bases). V was shortened by 4 bases and J by 3 bases, with 13 bases between the two germline ends. CDR1 and CDR2 (germline): SGHRS, YFSETQ. The CDR3 extends over 15 amino acids. The CDR3 here is CASSPRDSYTGELFF. Here the CDR3 DNA reads TGCGCCAGCAGCCCCCGGGACTCGTACACCGGGGAGCTGTTTTTT.

J is TRBJ2-7 and V is TRBV25-1; possible D gene TRBD2, 6 bases. V gave up 7 bases and J gave up 3 bases, with 22 bases separating them. There are 16 residues in the CDR3. Germline CDR1 is MGHDK and CDR2 is SYGVNS. The chain's CDR3 is CASIGLLRRRDYEQYF. The DNA of the CDR3 is TGTGCCAGCATCGGTCTTCTTCGTAGGCGGGACTACGAGCAGTACTTC.

The chain carries TRBV10-2 and TRBJ2-1, with TRBD2 matching over 14 bases. The V gene end was trimmed by 8 bases and the J gene end by 9 bases; junction bases not matched to a gene: 9. The CDR3 totals 15 residues. Per germline, CDR1 WSHSY and CDR2 SAAADI. This chain's CDR3 is CASLGLAGVGGEQFF. CDR3 nucleotides: TGCGCCAGCCTGGGACTAGCGGGAGTCGGGGGTGAGCAGTTCTTC.

The chain employs TRBV18 and TRBJ2-3, with D perhaps matching TRBD1 (5 bases). Germline V gives CDR1 KGHSH, CDR2 LQKENI. The CDR3 runs to 15 residues. Trimming pared 4 bases from V and 3 bases from J, leaving 14 bases between. In DNA, the CDR3 is TGTGCCAGCTCACGCCAGGGCCGTGGGACAGATACGCAGTATTTT. Protein: CASSRQGRGTDTQYF.

A single count supports this clone. The CDR3: CASSPLTGAGANVLTF. Here the CDR3 DNA reads TGTGCCAGCTCACCGCTGACAGGGGCGGGGGCCAACGTCCTGACTTTC. The chain uses TRBV18 and TRBJ2-6; 8 bases match TRBD1. Unmatched junction bases numbered 5, after V lost 3 bases and J lost 4 bases. Germline-derived CDR1 and CDR2 are KGHSH and LQKENI. The CDR3 extends over 16 amino acids.

The genes are TRBV21-1 and TRBJ2-1; whether TRBD2, the table's D call, matches the DNA was not checked. TRBV21-1 is assigned pseudogene status. The CDR3 consists of 13 residues. DNA for the CDR3: TGTGCCAGCAGGGCTAGCCCTTACAATGAGCAGTTCTTC. Translated, it gives CASRASPYNEQFF.

The V and J genes are TRBV28 and TRBJ1-5; D uncertain. This CDR3 has 15 amino acids. CDR1 is MDHEN and CDR2 is SYDVKM in the germline V gene. Trimming took off 3 bases at V and 2 bases at J, with 11 bases between the two ends. Here the CDR3 DNA reads TGTGCCAGCAGTTTTGAGGCGGGTGGCAATCAGCCCCAGCATTTT. It is translated as CASSFEAGGNQPQHF. The variable domain in full, completed from reference TRBV28 and TRBJ1-5, reads DVKVTQSSRYLVKRTGEKVFLECVQDMDHENMFWYRQDPGLGLRLIYFSYDVKMKEKGDIPEGYSVSREKKERFSLILESASTNQTSMYLCASSFEAGGNQPQHFGDGTRLSIL.

The chain links TRBV6-1 to TRBJ2-4, with D possibly TRBD2 on 5 matching bases. This CDR3 has 16 amino acids. CDR1 is MNHNS, CDR2 SASEGT, per germline. Trimming pared 0 bases from V and 4 bases from J, leaving 13 bases between. The CDR3, as DNA: TGTGCCAGCAGTGAAGCGCGGACTTACTCGAAAAACATTCAGTACTTC. It encodes CASSEARTYSKNIQYF.

The rearrangement uses TRBV7-9 and TRBJ1-2; D not certain. V shed 8 bases and J shed 1 base, with 11 bases lying between them. The CDR3 sequence is 13 residues long. The germline V gene encodes CDR1 SEHNR and CDR2 FQNEAQ (reference sequence). The chain's CDR3 is CASVLPLNYGYTF. The CDR3 region has the DNA TGTGCCAGCGTACTCCCGCTTAACTATGGCTACACCTTC.

The V call is TRBV11-2, the J call TRBJ1-1; D is possibly TRBD1 (5 bases). V gave up 1 base and J gave up 11 bases, with 17 bases separating them. The CDR3 contains 14 residues. The germline V gene has CDR1 SGHAT and CDR2 FQNNGV. CDR3 in DNA: TGTGCCAGCAGCTTAGTGTTTTTGGGGGGAGACGCTTTCTTT. Protein: CASSLVFLGGDAFF.

The chain couples TRBV20-1 to TRBJ2-7; tentatively, D is TRBD1 (5 bases). This CDR3 comprises 10 residues. Germline CDR1 is DFQATT and CDR2 is SNEGSKA (reference sequence). CDR3 coding DNA: TGCGATGACAGTTCCGCCGAGCAGTACTTC. Its protein product is CDDSSAEQYF.

This clone was picked up one time. The chain is built from TRBV5-1 and TRBJ2-2; 7 bases agree with TRBD2. CDR1 SGHRS and CDR2 YFSETQ come from the germline V gene. The CDR3 loop spans 15 amino acids. With V trimmed by 0 bases and J by 5 bases, 4 bases remained unmatched. The CDR3 sequence is CASSLEGGSTGELFF. The CDR3 DNA follows: TGCGCCAGCAGCTTGGAAGGCGGGAGTACCGGGGAGCTGTTTTTT.